This TCR beta chain was sequenced during a study of memory CD4+ T cells and cytomegalovirus serostatus. Across the study: This sample comes from healthy Belgian adults, 9 CMV seropositive, approximately 24 seronegative. Broader study findings: The CMV-associated TCR signature appears largely within the CD4+ memory repertoire. Of 150 to 200 reported CMV TCRbeta sequences, just over 65 were found in memory CD4+ repertoires.

The CDR3 sequence is 14 residues long. V lost 4 bases and J lost 5; bases outside the gene matches: 7. CDR1 and CDR2 (germline): SGDLS, YYNGEE. Single viable CD3+CD4+CD8-CD45RO+ cells were sorted as the memory CD4+ T cells. CMV serostatus came from serum IgG against pp150, pp28, p38, p52. Comment on this clone: The antigen is unknown.

Generated by immunoSEQ multiplex PCR, the TCRdb table keeps only in-frame clones and is missing some. Of about 27,000 clones in the sample, about 70% were seen once. The sequence derives from an adult in good health and CMV-seronegative. Sequencing was performed on memory CD4+ T cells from blood. The chain combines TRBV9 with TRBJ2-7, with 9 bases fitting TRBD1. The CDR3 is CASSPQRQGDEQYF. The CDR3 nucleotides read TGTGCCAGCAGCCCACAGAGACAGGGGGACGAGCAGTACTTC.